This passage covers 8 T cell receptor beta chains from one sample sequenced in a study of blood T cell repertoires in COVID-19. The data were produced by immunoSEQ multiplex PCR, yet TCRdb's version contains in-frame clones alone and is incomplete. The sample contains more than 20,000 clones, roughly 90% of which appear only once. Sequences were obtained from peripheral blood. These TCRs come from a man between 65 and 80 years old with acute or convalescent COVID-19.

V gene TRBV2 combines with J gene TRBJ1-5; 10 nucleotides agree with TRBD1. Trimming at V came to 6 bases and at J to 5 bases, leaving 1 base not matched to a gene. This CDR3 contains 13 residues. Per germline, CDR1 SNHLY and CDR2 FYNNEI. The CDR3 loop reads CASSGTGDQPQHF. CDR3 nucleotides: TGTGCCAGCAGCGGGACAGGGGATCAGCCCCAGCATTTT.

The chain recombines TRBV28 with TRBJ2-6; TRBD2 matches at 11 bases. The V and J ends lost 4 bases and 4 bases, in that order; junction bases with no gene match: 12. The CDR3 has 19 residues. Germline V gene data show CDR1 as MDHEN and CDR2 as SYDVKM. The CDR3 DNA reads TGTGCCAGCAGTTCCCCGGCGGTAGCGGGAGGGCCAGGGGCCAACGTCCTGACTTTC. Residues: CASSSPAVAGGPGANVLTF.

The rearrangement joins TRBV6-5 to TRBJ1-5, with D tentatively TRBD1 (5 bases). This CDR3 contains 15 residues. From germline, CDR1 is MNHEY and CDR2 SVGAGI. V gave up 10 bases and J gave up 0 bases, with 16 bases separating them. The chain's CDR3 is CATGAIGGSNQPQHF. The CDR3, as DNA: TGTGCCACCGGGGCTATCGGGGGTAGCAATCAGCCCCAGCATTTT.

The V and J genes are TRBV5-1 and TRBJ2-3; possibly TRBD2 for D (7 bases). There are 16 residues in the CDR3. CDR1 SGHRS and CDR2 YFSETQ come from the germline V gene. The germline V and J ends were trimmed by 3 bases and 5 bases, with 19 bases remaining between them. CDR3 region: CASSSPGAGAGDTQYF. The CDR3 nucleotides are TGCGCCAGCAGCTCCCCGGGGGCGGGAGCCGGAGATACGCAGTATTTT. Full variable domain (remainder filled in from reference TRBV5-1 and TRBJ2-3): KAGVTQTPRYLIKTRGQQVTLSCSPISGHRSVSWYQQTPGQGLQFLFEYFSETQRNKGNFPGRFSGRQFSNSRSEMNVSTLELGDSALYLCASSSPGAGAGDTQYFGPGTRLTVL.

The chain links TRBV7-2 to TRBJ2-1, with D maybe TRBD1 (5 bases). The CDR3 runs 16 residues. Germline V lookup: CDR1 SGHTA, CDR2 FQGNSA. Trimming pared 5 bases from V and 0 bases from J, leaving 14 bases between. CDR3 sequence reads: CASSPLTGDSYNEQFF. Here the CDR3 DNA reads TGTGCCAGCAGCCCTCTAACAGGAGACTCCTACAATGAGCAGTTCTTC.

This sequence joins TRBV6-5 and TRBJ2-5; 7 bases are shared with TRBD2. The CDR3 has 14 amino acids. V lost 0 bases to trimming and J lost 5 bases; unmatched junction nucleotides: 3. From germline, CDR1 is MNHEY and CDR2 SVGAGI. CDR3 amino acids: CASSYSKLAETQYF. The CDR3 coding sequence is TGTGCCAGCAGTTACTCGAAACTAGCGGAGACCCAGTACTTC.

DNA of the CDR3: TGTGCCAGCAGCTTAGACCGGGACAGGGATACGCAGTATTTT. As protein: CASSLDRDRDTQYF. This rearrangement joins TRBV7-2 to TRBJ2-3; 8 bases fit TRBD1. The CDR3 is 14 residues long. The germline gives CDR1 SGHTA, CDR2 FQGNSA. V was clipped by 1 base and J by 6 bases; unmatched bases: 3.

This chain connects TRBV3-1 (or the pseudogene TRBV3-2) to TRBJ2-5, with a tentative D call TRBD1 (6 bases). CDR3 length: 15 residues. The germline gives CDR1 LGHDT, CDR2 YNNKEL (reference sequence). V was trimmed by 0 bases and J by 1 base, leaving 9 bases between them. The CDR3 protein is CASSQETGPQETQYF. CDR3 nucleotides: TGTGCCAGCAGCCAAGAAACAGGGCCCCAAGAGACCCAGTACTTC.